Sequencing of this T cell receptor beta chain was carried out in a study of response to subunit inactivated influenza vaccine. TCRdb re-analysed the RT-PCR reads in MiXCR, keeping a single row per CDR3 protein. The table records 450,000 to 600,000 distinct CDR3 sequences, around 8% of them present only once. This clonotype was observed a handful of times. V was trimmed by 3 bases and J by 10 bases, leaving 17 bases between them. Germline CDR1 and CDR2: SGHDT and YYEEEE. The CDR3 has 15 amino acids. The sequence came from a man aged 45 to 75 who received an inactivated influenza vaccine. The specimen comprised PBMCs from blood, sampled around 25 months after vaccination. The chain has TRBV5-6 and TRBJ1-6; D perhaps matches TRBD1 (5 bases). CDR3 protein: CASSSGTTIISPLHF. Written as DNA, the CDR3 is TGTGCCAGCAGCTCCGGGACGACTATAATCTCACCCCTCCACTTT.